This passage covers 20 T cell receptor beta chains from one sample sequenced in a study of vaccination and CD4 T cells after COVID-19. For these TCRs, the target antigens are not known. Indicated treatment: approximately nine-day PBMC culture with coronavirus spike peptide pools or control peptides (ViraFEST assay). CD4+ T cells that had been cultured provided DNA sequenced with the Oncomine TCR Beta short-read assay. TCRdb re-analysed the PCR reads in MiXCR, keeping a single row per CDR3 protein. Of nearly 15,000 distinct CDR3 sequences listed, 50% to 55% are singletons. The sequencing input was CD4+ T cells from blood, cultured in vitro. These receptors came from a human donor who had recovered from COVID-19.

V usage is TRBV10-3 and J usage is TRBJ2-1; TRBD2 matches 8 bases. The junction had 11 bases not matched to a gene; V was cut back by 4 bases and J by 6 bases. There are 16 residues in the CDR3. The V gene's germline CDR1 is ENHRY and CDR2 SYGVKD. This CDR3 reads CAISATVAGYLNEQFF. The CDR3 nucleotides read TGTGCCATCAGTGCCACTGTAGCGGGGTACCTCAATGAGCAGTTCTTC.

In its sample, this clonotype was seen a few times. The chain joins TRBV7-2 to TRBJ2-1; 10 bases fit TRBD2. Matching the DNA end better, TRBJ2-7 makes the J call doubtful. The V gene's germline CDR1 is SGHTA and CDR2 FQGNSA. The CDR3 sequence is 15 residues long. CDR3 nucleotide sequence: TGTGCCAGCAGCTTAGCCGGGACTAGCGTGTCCGAGCAGTACTTC. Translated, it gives CASSLAGTSVSEQYF.

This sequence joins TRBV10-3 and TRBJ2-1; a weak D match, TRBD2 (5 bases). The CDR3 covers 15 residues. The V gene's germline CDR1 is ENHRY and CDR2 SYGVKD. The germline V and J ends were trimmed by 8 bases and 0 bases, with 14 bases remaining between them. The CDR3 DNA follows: TGTGCCATCTCACCGAGGGCTTTCTCCTACAATGAGCAGTTCTTC. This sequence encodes CAISPRAFSYNEQFF.

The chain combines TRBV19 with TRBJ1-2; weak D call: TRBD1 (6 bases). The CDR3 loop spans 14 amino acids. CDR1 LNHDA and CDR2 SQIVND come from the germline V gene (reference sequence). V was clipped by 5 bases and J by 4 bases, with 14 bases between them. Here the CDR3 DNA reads TGTGCCAGTAGTTACAGGGAGTTGAGCTATGGCTACACCTTC. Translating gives CASSYRELSYGYTF.

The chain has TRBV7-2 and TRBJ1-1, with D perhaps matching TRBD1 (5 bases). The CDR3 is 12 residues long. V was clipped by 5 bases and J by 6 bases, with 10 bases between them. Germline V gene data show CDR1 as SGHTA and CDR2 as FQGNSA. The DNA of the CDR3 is TGTGCCAGCAGCCTCAGGGTAGCTGAAGCTTTCTTT. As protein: CASSLRVAEAFF.

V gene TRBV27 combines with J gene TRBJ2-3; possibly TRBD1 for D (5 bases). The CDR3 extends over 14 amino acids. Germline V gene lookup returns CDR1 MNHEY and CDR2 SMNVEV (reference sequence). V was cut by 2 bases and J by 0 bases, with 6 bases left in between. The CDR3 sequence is CASSLGASTDTQYF. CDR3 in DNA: TGTGCCAGCAGTTTAGGGGCTAGCACAGATACGCAGTATTTT.

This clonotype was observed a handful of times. The CDR3 loop is CASSSSLAGAKDTQYF. In nucleotides, the CDR3 is TGTGCCAGCAGTTCCTCACTAGCGGGAGCGAAAGATACGCAGTATTTT. This chain uses TRBV27 with TRBJ2-3; 11 bases are a match to TRBD2. This CDR3 contains 16 residues. Per the germline V gene, CDR1 is MNHEY and CDR2 is SMNVEV (reference sequence). J was trimmed by 5 bases and V by 4 bases; bases with no gene match: 8.

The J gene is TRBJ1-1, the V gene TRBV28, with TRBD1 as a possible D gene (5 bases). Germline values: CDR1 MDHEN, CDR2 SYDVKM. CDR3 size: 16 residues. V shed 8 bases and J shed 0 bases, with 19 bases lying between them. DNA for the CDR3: TGTGCCAGCTGGCCCCAGGGTGGCTGGGTGAACACTGAAGCTTTCTTT. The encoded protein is CASWPQGGWVNTEAFF.

The CDR3 here is CASSQAGAGTIYF. The CDR3, as DNA: TGTGCCAGCAGCCAAGCAGGTGCCGGCACCATATATTTT. This chain joins TRBV14 and TRBJ1-3; D unclear. V lost 1 base to trimming and J lost 9 bases, with 10 bases between them. From germline, CDR1 is SGHDN and CDR2 FVKESK. The CDR3 covers 13 residues. Supplemented by reference TRBV14 and TRBJ1-3, the full variable domain reads EAGVTQFPSHSVIEKGQTVTLRCDPISGHDNLYWYRRVMGKEIKFLLHFVKESKQDESGMPNNRFLAERTGGTYSTLKVQPAELEDSGVYFCASSQAGAGTIYFGEGSWLTVV.

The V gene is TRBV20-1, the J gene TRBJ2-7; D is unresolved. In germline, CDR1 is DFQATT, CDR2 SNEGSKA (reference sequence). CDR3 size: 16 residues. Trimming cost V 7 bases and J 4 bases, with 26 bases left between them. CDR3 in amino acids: CSVGSLSERSGYEQYF. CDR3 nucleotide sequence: TGCAGTGTAGGCTCCCTCAGTGAGCGATCGGGTTACGAGCAGTACTTC.

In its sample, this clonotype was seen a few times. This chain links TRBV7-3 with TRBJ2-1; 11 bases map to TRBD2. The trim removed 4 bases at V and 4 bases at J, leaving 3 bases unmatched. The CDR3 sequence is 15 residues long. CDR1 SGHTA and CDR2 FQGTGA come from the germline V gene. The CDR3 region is CASSSGLAEYNEQFF. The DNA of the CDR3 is TGTGCCAGCAGCTCGGGACTAGCGGAGTACAATGAGCAGTTCTTC.

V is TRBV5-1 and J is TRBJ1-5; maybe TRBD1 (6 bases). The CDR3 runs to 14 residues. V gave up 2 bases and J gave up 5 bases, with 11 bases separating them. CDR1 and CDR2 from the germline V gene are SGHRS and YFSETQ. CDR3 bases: TGCGCCAGCAGCTTAAGGGGGGGCGATCAGCCCCAGCATTTT. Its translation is CASSLRGGDQPQHF.

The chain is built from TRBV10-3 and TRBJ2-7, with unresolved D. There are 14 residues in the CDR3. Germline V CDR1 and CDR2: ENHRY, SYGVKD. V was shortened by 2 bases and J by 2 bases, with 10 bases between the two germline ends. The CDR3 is CAISEGVGTYEQYF. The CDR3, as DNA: TGTGCCATCAGTGAGGGTGTGGGGACCTACGAGCAGTACTTC.

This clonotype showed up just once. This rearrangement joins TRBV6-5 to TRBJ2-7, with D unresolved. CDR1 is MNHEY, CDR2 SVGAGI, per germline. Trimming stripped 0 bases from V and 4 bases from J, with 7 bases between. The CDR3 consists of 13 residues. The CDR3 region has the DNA TGTGCCAGCAGTTACTCGACGGAGTACGAGCAGTACTTC. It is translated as CASSYSTEYEQYF.

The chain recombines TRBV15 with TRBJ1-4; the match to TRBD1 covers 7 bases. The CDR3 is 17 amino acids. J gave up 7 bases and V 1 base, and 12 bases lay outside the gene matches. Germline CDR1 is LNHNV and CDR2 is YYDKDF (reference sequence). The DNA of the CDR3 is TGTGCCACCAGCAGAGGGGAGGACAGGACGGGGGGTGAAAAACTGTTTTTT. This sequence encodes CATSRGEDRTGGEKLFF. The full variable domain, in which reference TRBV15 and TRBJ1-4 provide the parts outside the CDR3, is DAMVIQNPRYQVTQFGKPVTLSCSQTLNHNVMYWYQQKSSQAPKLLFHYYDKDFNNEADTPDNFQSRRPNTSFCFLDIRSPGLGDTAMYLCATSRGEDRTGGEKLFFGSGTQLSVL.

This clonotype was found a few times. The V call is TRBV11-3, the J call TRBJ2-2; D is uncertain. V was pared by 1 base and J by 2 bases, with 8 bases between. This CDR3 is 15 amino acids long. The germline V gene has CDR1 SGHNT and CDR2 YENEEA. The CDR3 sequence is CASSLGGHNTGELFF. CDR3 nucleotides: TGTGCCAGCAGCTTAGGAGGCCATAACACCGGGGAGCTGTTTTTT.

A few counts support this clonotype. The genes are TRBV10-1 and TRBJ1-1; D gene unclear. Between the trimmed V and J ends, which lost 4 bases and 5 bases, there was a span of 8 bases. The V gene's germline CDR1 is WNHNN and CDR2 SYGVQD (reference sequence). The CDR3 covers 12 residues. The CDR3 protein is CASSGTSTEAFF. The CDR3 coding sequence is TGCGCCAGCAGTGGGACTTCGACTGAAGCTTTCTTT.

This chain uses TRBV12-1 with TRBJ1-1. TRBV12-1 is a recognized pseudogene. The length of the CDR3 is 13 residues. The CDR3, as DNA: TGTGCCAGCAGCTTGCGGAGATCTATGCTGGGTTTCTTT. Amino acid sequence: CASSLRRSMLGFF.

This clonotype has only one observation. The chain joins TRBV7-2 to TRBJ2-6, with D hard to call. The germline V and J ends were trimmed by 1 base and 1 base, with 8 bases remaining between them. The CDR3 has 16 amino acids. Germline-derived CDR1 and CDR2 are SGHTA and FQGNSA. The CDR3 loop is CASSLGGKSGANVLTF. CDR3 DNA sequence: TGTGCCAGCAGCTTAGGTGGCAAGTCTGGGGCCAACGTCCTGACTTTC.

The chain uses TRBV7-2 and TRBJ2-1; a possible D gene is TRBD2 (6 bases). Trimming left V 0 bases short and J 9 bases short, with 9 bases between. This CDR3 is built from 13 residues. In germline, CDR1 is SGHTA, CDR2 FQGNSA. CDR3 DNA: TGTGCCAGCAGCTTAGCGAGGGAGGCTGAGCAGTTCTTC. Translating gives CASSLAREAEQFF.